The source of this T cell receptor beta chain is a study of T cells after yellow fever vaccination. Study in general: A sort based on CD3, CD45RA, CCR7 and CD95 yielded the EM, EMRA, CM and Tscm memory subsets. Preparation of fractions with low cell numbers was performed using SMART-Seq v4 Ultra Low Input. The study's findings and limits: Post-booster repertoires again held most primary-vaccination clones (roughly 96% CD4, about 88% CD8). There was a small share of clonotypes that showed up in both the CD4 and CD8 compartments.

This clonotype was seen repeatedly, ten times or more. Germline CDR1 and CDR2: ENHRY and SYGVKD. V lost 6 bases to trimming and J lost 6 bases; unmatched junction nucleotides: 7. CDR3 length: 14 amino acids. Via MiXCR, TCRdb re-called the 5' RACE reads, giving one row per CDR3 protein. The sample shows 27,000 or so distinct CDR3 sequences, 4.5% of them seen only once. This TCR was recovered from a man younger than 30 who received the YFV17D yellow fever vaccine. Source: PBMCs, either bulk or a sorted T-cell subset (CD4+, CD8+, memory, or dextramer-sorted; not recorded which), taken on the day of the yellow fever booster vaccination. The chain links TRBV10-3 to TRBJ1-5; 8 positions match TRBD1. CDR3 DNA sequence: TGTGCCATCAGCTTGACAGGGGAAGGTCAGCCCCAGCATTTT. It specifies CAISLTGEGQPQHF.